Listed below are T cell receptor beta chains from one sample, sequenced in a study of T cells after yellow fever vaccination. TCRdb used MiXCR to reprocess the 5' RACE reads, holding one entry per CDR3 protein. Among hundreds of thousands of distinct CDR3 sequences listed, about 17% were seen once. This material consisted of PBMCs, taken before the yellow fever booster vaccination. The source of these receptors is a man aged 18 to 35 who received the YFV17D yellow fever vaccine. Both conserved end residues are part of each CDR3. D genes are given only for firm matches. Only part of the rows carry a size: once, few, many, or a class if the clone is expanded.

>TRBJ1-1|TRBV12-3/TRBV12-4|.|.
TGTGCCAGCAGTTTCCGTTCAGTGAACACTGAAGCTTTCTTT
CASSFRSVNTEAFF
>TRBJ2-1|TRBV6-5|.|few
TGTGCCAGCAGACAACTGGATTCCTACAATGAGCAGTTCTTC
CASRQLDSYNEQFF
>TRBJ2-7|TRBV27|.|.
TGTGCCAGCAGTTTAGGGGGTTTCGGGTACGAGCAGTACTTC
CASSLGGFGYEQYF
>TRBJ2-5|TRBV6-2/TRBV6-3|.|few
TGTGCCAGCAGTTACATGGTCAGCCAAGAGACCCAGTACTTC
CASSYMVSQETQYF
>TRBJ2-5|TRBV5-1|.|few
TGCGCCAGCAGCTTGGAGACGCCACAGGGAGCCCAGTACTTC
CASSLETPQGAQYF
>TRBJ1-1|TRBV3-1|.|many
TGTGCCAGCAGCCGGGAGGGTATAAACACTGAAGCTTTCTTT
CASSREGINTEAFF
>TRBJ2-3|TRBV20-1|.|few
TGCAGTGTCACGTGGGGTCTAGATACGCAGTATTTT
CSVTWGLDTQYF
>TRBJ2-5|TRBV7-2|.|.
TGTGCCAGCAGTGGTTGGGTTCAAGAGACCCAGTACTTC
CASSGWVQETQYF
>TRBJ2-1|TRBV7-3|TRBD2|few
TGTGCCAGCAGCGTACTTGCGGGGGGAAACTCCTACAATGAGCAGTTCTTC
CASSVLAGGNSYNEQFF
>TRBJ1-3|TRBV12-3/TRBV12-4|.|.
TGTGCCAGCAGTTTCCCACGGTTTACTGGAAACACCATATATTTT
CASSFPRFTGNTIYF
>TRBJ2-2|TRBV5-1|.|few
TGCGCCAGCAGCTTGGTCAAGAACACCGGGGAGCTGTTTTTT
CASSLVKNTGELFF
>TRBJ2-1|TRBV6-2/TRBV6-3|TRBD2|.
TGTGCCAGCAGGAGAACTAGCGGAGGTGAGCAGTTCTTC
CASRRTSGGEQFF
>TRBJ1-5|TRBV20-1|.|few
TGCAGTGCTAGAGGGGACCCAAATCAGCCCCAGCATTTT
CSARGDPNQPQHF
>TRBJ2-6|TRBV2|.|.
TGTGCCAGCAGATACCCGGGGAGAGTAGGTCTTGAGGCCAACGTCCTGACTTTC
CASRYPGRVGLEANVLTF
>TRBJ2-2|TRBV2|.|few
TGTGCCAGCAGTGACATCCAAGGGATCGGGGAGCTGTTTTTT
CASSDIQGIGELFF
>TRBJ1-4|TRBV12-3/TRBV12-4|.|many
TGTGCCAGCAGGCCGGGCCATAATGAAAAACTGTTTTTT
CASRPGHNEKLFF
>TRBJ2-1|TRBV29-1|.|once
TGCAGCGCTGGACAGTACAATGAGCAGTTCTTC
CSAGQYNEQFF
>TRBJ2-3|TRBV20-1|TRBD1|few
TGCAGTGTTCATGACAGGGGCAAATTCACAGATACGCAGTATTTT
CSVHDRGKFTDTQYF
>TRBJ2-5|TRBV4-1|TRBD2|.
TGCGCCAGCAGCTCCTGGACTAGCGGGGGAGAGGAGACCCAGTACTTC
CASSSWTSGGEETQYF
>TRBJ2-7|TRBV6-6|.|few
TGTGCCAGCAGTCATGGGGGCTACGAGCAGTACTTC
CASSHGGYEQYF
>TRBJ2-5|TRBV12-3/TRBV12-4|.|.
TGTGCCAGCAGTTACGGGGTAGAGACCCAGTACTTC
CASSYGVETQYF
>TRBJ2-7|TRBV12-3/TRBV12-4|.|.
TGTGCCAGCAGCCCACCCGCCTGGGGGGGCCTCGAGCAGTACTTC
CASSPPAWGGLEQYF
>TRBJ2-1|TRBV9|.|few
TGTGCCAGCAGGGCTGGGACTGAAGACTACAATGAGCAGTTCTTC
CASRAGTEDYNEQFF
>TRBJ1-5|TRBV6-2/TRBV6-3|.|.
TGTGCCAGCAGTTACCGGAATCAGCCCCAGCATTTT
CASSYRNQPQHF
>TRBJ1-2|TRBV20-1|.|many
TGCAGTTCCCAGGAGGTGGGGGGCTATGGCTACACCTTC
CSSQEVGGYGYTF
>TRBJ2-1|TRBV6-5|TRBD2|few
TGTGCCAGCAGTTACTCGGGCGGGGGTCTTAACTATGAGCAGTTCTTC
CASSYSGGGLNYEQFF
>TRBJ2-7|TRBV6-5|.|few
TGTGCCAGCTCGCGGGACTGGGCGTATTCCTACGAGCAGTACTTC
CASSRDWAYSYEQYF
>TRBJ1-1|TRBV11-2|.|few
TGTGCCAGCAGCTTACAACCGGGGCCGATTACTGAAGCTTTCTTT
CASSLQPGPITEAFF
>TRBJ1-1|TRBV5-1|TRBD1|.
TGCGCCAGCAGCACCGGGACAGTATACACTGAAGCTTTCTTT
CASSTGTVYTEAFF
>TRBJ2-2|TRBV11-2|TRBD1|few
TGTGCCAGCAGCATAACAGGGGGCGCGAACACCGGGGAGCTGTTTTTT
CASSITGGANTGELFF
>TRBJ2-7|TRBV7-2|.|few
TGTGCCAGCAGCCCGGGACTTTCCCTCTCCTACGAGCAGTACTTC
CASSPGLSLSYEQYF
>TRBJ1-2|TRBV7-8|TRBD1|.
TGTGCCAGCAGCTCCCGGGACAGGGGAAGTTTGGGTGGCTACACCTTC
CASSSRDRGSLGGYTF
>TRBJ1-5|TRBV15|.|few
TGTGCCACCAGCAGGCGGACAGTAAGCAATCAGCCCCAGCATTTT
CATSRRTVSNQPQHF
>TRBJ2-5|TRBV20-1|TRBD2|few
TGCAGTGCTAAGTGTCGACTCCGGGAGGTCTGGGAGACCCAGTACTTC
CSAKCRLREVWETQYF
>TRBJ2-7|TRBV25-1|.|.
TGTGCCAGCAGTGAATGGTCCCAAGTCTCCTACGAGCAGTACTTC
CASSEWSQVSYEQYF
>TRBJ2-1|TRBV4-2|.|few
TGTGCCAGCAGCCAAGTTTGGGCATCGGACTCCTACAATGAGCAGTTCTTC
CASSQVWASDSYNEQFF
>TRBJ1-4|TRBV7-2|TRBD1|.
TGTGCCAGCAGCTTATTTTTTCTCGGACAGGGGAATGAAAAACTGTTTTTT
CASSLFFLGQGNEKLFF
>TRBJ2-5|TRBV5-1|.|.
TGCGCCAGCAGCATTGCGGGGACGGAACAAGAGACCCAGTACTTC
CASSIAGTEQETQYF
>TRBJ2-1|TRBV15|TRBD2|.
TGTGCCACCAGCAGACAGCCTAGCGGGGCCTACAATGAGCAGTTCTTC
CATSRQPSGAYNEQFF
>TRBJ2-3|TRBV5-1|.|few
TGCGCCAGCAGCTCAGGGCCCGACACAGATACGCAGTATTTT
CASSSGPDTDTQYF